The subject of this entry is one TCR beta chain. Its antigen is not known. This entry is derived from a study of untreated major depressive disorder. The germline CDR1 and CDR2 sequences are SNHLY and FYNNEI. The CDR3 sequence is 14 residues long. After removal of 10 bases from V and 2 bases from J, the junction contained 3 bases not matched to a gene. Measured with immunoSEQ multiplex PCR; TCRdb has only the in-frame clones, and not every one. Of 23,000 or so clones listed, about 91% are singletons. Broader study findings: CD4+ T cells from depressed patients used TRBV05-01 (Vbeta 5.1) more often than controls. A comparatively small sample limits the generalizability of these findings.

Patients scored at least 18 on the Hamilton Depression Scale with DSM-IV major depression. The V gene is TRBV2, the J gene TRBJ2-5, with 14 bases lining up with TRBD2. Specimen: CD4+ T cells from PBMCs. The TCR originated in a woman aged 25 to 45 with major depressive disorder. Written as DNA, the CDR3 is TGTGCCACAGGGACTAGCGGGGGACAAGAGACCCAGTACTTC. It yields the protein CATGTSGGQETQYF.